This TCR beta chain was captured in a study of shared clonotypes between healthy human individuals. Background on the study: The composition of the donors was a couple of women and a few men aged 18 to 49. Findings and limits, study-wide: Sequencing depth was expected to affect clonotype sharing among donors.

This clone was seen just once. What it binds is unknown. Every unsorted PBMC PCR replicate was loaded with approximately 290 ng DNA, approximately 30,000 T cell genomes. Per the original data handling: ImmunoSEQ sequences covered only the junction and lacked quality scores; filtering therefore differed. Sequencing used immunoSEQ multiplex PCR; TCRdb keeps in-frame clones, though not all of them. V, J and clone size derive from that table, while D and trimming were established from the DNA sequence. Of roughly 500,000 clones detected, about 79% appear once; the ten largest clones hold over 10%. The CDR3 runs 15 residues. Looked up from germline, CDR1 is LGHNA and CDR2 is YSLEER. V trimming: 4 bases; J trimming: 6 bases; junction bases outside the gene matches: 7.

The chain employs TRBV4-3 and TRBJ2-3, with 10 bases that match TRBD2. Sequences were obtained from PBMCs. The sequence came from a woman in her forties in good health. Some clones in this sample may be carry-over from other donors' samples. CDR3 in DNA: TGCGCCAGCAGCCGAAGACTAGCGGGTAGCGATACGCAGTATTTT. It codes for CASSRRLAGSDTQYF.